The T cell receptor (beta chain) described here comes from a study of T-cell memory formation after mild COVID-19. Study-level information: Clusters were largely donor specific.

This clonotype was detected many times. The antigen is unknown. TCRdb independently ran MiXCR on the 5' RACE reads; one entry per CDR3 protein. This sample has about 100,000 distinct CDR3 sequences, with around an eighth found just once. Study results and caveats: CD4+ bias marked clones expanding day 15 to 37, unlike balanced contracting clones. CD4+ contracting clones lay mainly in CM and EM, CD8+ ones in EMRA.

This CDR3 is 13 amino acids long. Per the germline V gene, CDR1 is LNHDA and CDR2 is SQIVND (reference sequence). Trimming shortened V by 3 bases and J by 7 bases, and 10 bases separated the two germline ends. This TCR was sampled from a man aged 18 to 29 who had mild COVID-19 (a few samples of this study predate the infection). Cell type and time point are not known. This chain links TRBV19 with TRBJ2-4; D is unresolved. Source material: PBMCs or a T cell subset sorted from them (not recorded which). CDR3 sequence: CASSIPPINIQYF. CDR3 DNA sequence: TGTGCCAGTAGTATTCCCCCAATTAACATTCAGTACTTC.